The subject of this entry is one T cell receptor (beta chain). Antigen: not known. TRB cDNA libraries were made by UMI-labeled 5' RACE. TCRdb reprocessed the 5' RACE reads; each CDR3 protein has one entry and no DNA is given. The listing records around 84,000 distinct CDR3 sequences. CD45RO-CCR7+CD27+CD95- expression identified naive CD8+ T cells. The data are from a study of CXCR3-negative and CXCR3-positive naive CD8 T cells. The germline gives CDR1 KGHSH, CDR2 LQKENI. This CDR3 region has 15 residues. The study's findings and limits: TRB CDR3s were more hydrophobic in CXCR3-positive than in CXCR3-negative naive cells. Similar TRBV-TRBJ gene usage was seen in naive CXCR3-negative and CXCR3-positive cells, but not in memory cells.

The source of this sequence is a human donor in good health. Some clones in this sample may be carry-over from other donors' samples. The V call is TRBV18, the J call TRBJ2-7; the TCRdb D gene call, TRBD1, has no DNA to confirm it. The sequenced material came from naive CXCR3+ CD8+ T cells from blood. Indicated subset: CD45RO-CCR7+CD27+CD95- naive CD8+ T cells expressing CXCR3 (TNR3+). CDR3: CASSPRRDRSYEQYF.